The T cell receptor beta chain under discussion was sequenced for a study of CD8 T cells in Susac syndrome. Study-level information: Among the Susac syndrome patients sequenced, 5 or 6 had active disease and eight or nine were in remission.

Reverse transcription of 0.5 to 1 ug RNA was carried out with random hexamers. TCRdb passed the immunoSEQ multiplex PCR reads through MiXCR, listing each CDR3 protein once. The sample shows just under 95,000 distinct CDR3 sequences, roughly 94% of them seen only once. The clonotype comes from a human donor with Susac syndrome. What was sequenced was CD4+ T cells from PBMCs.

The CDR3 nucleotides are TGTGCCAGCAGCCGGCAGGCTAACTATGGCTACACCTTC. It translates to CASSRQANYGYTF. V and J are TRBV11-1 and TRBJ1-2; no definite D call. Germline V gene data show CDR1 as SGHAT and CDR2 as FQDESV (reference sequence). The CDR3 consists of 13 residues. V was shortened by 5 bases and J by 0 bases, with 7 bases between the two germline ends. Using reference TRBV11-1 and TRBJ1-2 for the parts outside the CDR3, the full variable domain is EAEVAQSPRYKITEKSQAVAFWCDPISGHATLYWYRQILGQGPELLVQFQDESVVDDSQLPKDRFSAERLKGVDSTLKIQPAELGDSAMYLCASSRQANYGYTFGSGTRLTVV.